The 31 T cell receptor beta chains listed next were all sequenced from one sample in a study of blood T cell repertoires in COVID-19. Method: immunoSEQ multiplex PCR; TCRdb's copy keeps in-frame clones and lacks some. This sample has roughly 250,000 clones, with about four fifths found just once. Material for sequencing was peripheral blood. The source of these receptors is a person aged 70 to 80 with COVID-19, enrolled during active disease.

This chain uses TRBV12-3 or TRBV12-4 with TRBJ1-2; no definite D call. The V end lost 1 base, the J end lost 8 bases, and 8 bases lay between the germline ends. The CDR3 runs to 12 residues. CDR3 sequence (DNA): TGTGCCAGCAGTTTAGTTGGTGGCGGCTACACCTTC. Protein: CASSLVGGGYTF.

This chain uses TRBV18 with TRBJ1-6, with D uncertain. The CDR3 is 18 residues long. V was cut by 2 bases and J by 0 bases, with 14 bases left in between. Germline V gene lookup returns CDR1 KGHSH and CDR2 LQKENI. CDR3: CASSPEPVSGSYNSPLHF. CDR3 DNA: TGTGCCAGCTCACCAGAGCCGGTCTCGGGCTCCTATAATTCACCCCTCCACTTT.

The chain links TRBV5-1 to TRBJ2-3; 12 nucleotides align to TRBD2. The CDR3 has 16 amino acids. Losses at the gene ends were 3 bases for V and 2 bases for J; bases not matched to a gene: 4. Germline CDR1 and CDR2: SGHRS and YFSETQ. The CDR3 sequence: CASSSASGRATDTQYF. CDR3 in DNA: TGCGCCAGCAGCTCGGCTAGCGGGAGGGCCACAGATACGCAGTATTTT. Together with reference TRBV5-1 and TRBJ2-3, the CDR3 gives the full variable domain: KAGVTQTPRYLIKTRGQQVTLSCSPISGHRSVSWYQQTPGQGLQFLFEYFSETQRNKGNFPGRFSGRQFSNSRSEMNVSTLELGDSALYLCASSSASGRATDTQYFGPGTRLTVL.

V gene TRBV6-2 or TRBV6-3 combines with J gene TRBJ1-2; 7 bases match TRBD1. With 2 bases clipped from V and 8 bases from J, the junction kept 20 bases outside the gene matches. The V gene's germline CDR1 is MNHEY and CDR2 SVGEGT. This CDR3 has 18 amino acids. This chain's CDR3 is CASSYVLGTVFRMEGYTF. CDR3 in DNA: TGTGCCAGCAGTTACGTACTCGGGACAGTTTTCCGTATGGAAGGCTACACCTTC.

V usage is TRBV6-2 or TRBV6-3 and J usage is TRBJ1-1; D is ambiguous. The ends were cut back, 4 bases at V and 4 bases at J, with 10 bases in the middle. This CDR3 has 13 residues. Germline V CDR1 and CDR2: MNHEY, SVGEGT. The CDR3 protein is CASSWREGTEAFF. Written as DNA, the CDR3 is TGTGCCAGCAGTTGGAGGGAGGGCACTGAAGCTTTCTTT.

The genes are TRBV9 and TRBJ2-7; 7 nucleotides match TRBD2. In germline, CDR1 is SGDLS, CDR2 YYNGEE. CDR3 length: 14 residues. Trimming cost V 5 bases and J 0 bases; bases outside gene matches: 5. The CDR3 region is CASSSSSGSYEQYF. In DNA, the CDR3 is TGTGCCAGCAGTTCATCTAGCGGCTCCTACGAGCAGTACTTC.

The chain links TRBV19 to TRBJ1-3, with D perhaps TRBD1 (6 bases). Germline loops: CDR1 LNHDA, CDR2 SQIVND (reference sequence). Trimming removed 7 bases at V and 0 bases at J, with 16 bases between. This CDR3 contains 16 residues. In DNA form, the CDR3 reads TGTGCCAGTATCAAAAGATCAGGGGACTCTGGAAACACCATATATTTT. Its translation is CASIKRSGDSGNTIYF.

This clone showed up just a few times. The V and J genes are TRBV19 and TRBJ1-6; D possibly corresponds to TRBD1 (5 bases). Trimming pared 4 bases from V and 7 bases from J, leaving 8 bases between. This CDR3 has 13 residues. CDR1 and CDR2 from the germline V gene are LNHDA and SQIVND (reference sequence). The CDR3 protein is CASSNTGNSPLHF. The CDR3, as DNA: TGTGCCAGTAGTAACACAGGAAATTCACCCCTCCACTTT.

The V call is TRBV2, the J call TRBJ1-3, with D perhaps matching TRBD1 (6 bases). Trimming removed 7 bases from V and 0 bases from J, with 13 bases in between. CDR1 is SNHLY, CDR2 FYNNEI, per germline. CDR3 length equals 15 residues. The CDR3 sequence is CASTAGDNSGNTIYF. The CDR3 coding sequence is TGTGCCAGCACCGCTGGGGACAACTCTGGAAACACCATATATTTT.

The genes are TRBV7-2 and TRBJ2-1, with 8 bases fitting TRBD2. V dropped 3 bases and J dropped 2; count of bases not matched to a gene: 9. The CDR3 covers 17 residues. Germline CDR1 is SGHTA and CDR2 is FQGNSA. DNA of the CDR3: TGTGCCAGCAGCTTTCAGTCGGGAGGGCCGCCCTACAATGAGCAGTTCTTC. Amino acid sequence: CASSFQSGGPPYNEQFF.

In DNA, the CDR3 is TGTGCCAGTAGTATAGGAAACAGCAACGAGCAGTACTTC. Its translation: CASSIGNSNEQYF. The J gene is TRBJ2-7, the V gene TRBV19; no definite D call. This CDR3 is built from 13 residues. Trimming pared 1 base from V and 5 bases from J, leaving 9 bases between. Looked up from germline, CDR1 is LNHDA and CDR2 is SQIVND (reference sequence).

The V gene is TRBV7-3, the J gene TRBJ2-1, with 10 bases fitting TRBD1. CDR3 length: 14 residues. Germline CDR1 and CDR2: SGHTA and FQGTGA. V trimming: 3 bases; J trimming: 9 bases; junction bases outside the gene matches: 5. Written as DNA, the CDR3 is TGTGCCAGCAGCTTCCGACAGGGGGCAGGTGAGCAGTTCTTC. Its translation: CASSFRQGAGEQFF.

This chain joins TRBV29-1 and TRBJ1-4, with TRBD1 matching 9 bases. CDR1 and CDR2 (germline): SQVTM, ANQGSEA. This CDR3 has 13 residues. Germline trimming cut 6 bases from V and 6 bases from J; bases unmatched to any gene: 5. Here the CDR3 reads CSVPGTGYEKLFF. CDR3 DNA: TGCAGCGTACCCGGGACAGGGTATGAAAAACTGTTTTTT.

The chain joins TRBV28 to TRBJ1-2; TRBD1 is a possible D gene (5 bases). CDR3 size: 17 residues. The germline gives CDR1 MDHEN, CDR2 SYDVKM. V was trimmed by 5 bases and J by 3 bases, leaving 22 bases between them. CDR3 region: CASSPQRGRRGDYGYTF. Written as DNA, the CDR3 is TGTGCCAGCAGTCCACAGAGAGGGAGGCGAGGGGACTATGGCTACACCTTC.

The chain joins TRBV10-3 to TRBJ1-5; D is possibly TRBD1 (5 bases). CDR3 length: 12 residues. Germline V gene data show CDR1 as ENHRY and CDR2 as SYGVKD. V shed 7 bases and J shed 3 bases, with 7 bases lying between them. Here the CDR3 reads CAIKGDNQPQHF. Written as DNA, the CDR3 is TGTGCCATCAAAGGGGACAATCAGCCCCAGCATTTT.

The rearrangement links TRBV6-2 or TRBV6-3 to TRBJ2-7; D is uncertain. Between the trimmed V and J ends, which lost 0 bases and 6 bases, there was a span of 9 bases. The CDR3 is made up of 13 amino acids. Germline V gives CDR1 MNHEY, CDR2 SVGEGT. This CDR3 reads CASSYSLVSEQYF. CDR3 DNA: TGTGCCAGCAGTTACTCCCTAGTGTCCGAGCAGTACTTC.

The chain links TRBV7-2 to TRBJ1-2; D gene uncertain. From germline, CDR1 is SGHTA and CDR2 FQGNSA. Trimming took 4 bases from V and 2 from J, leaving 17 bases between them. The CDR3 spans 16 residues. The CDR3 region is CASSSTPVRGNYGYTF. CDR3 bases: TGTGCCAGCAGCTCAACCCCGGTCCGGGGAAACTATGGCTACACCTTC.

The chain recombines TRBV7-3 with TRBJ2-7, with 9 bases lining up with TRBD2. Germline loops: CDR1 SGHTA, CDR2 FQGTGA. J lost 2 bases, V lost 6 bases, and 5 bases had no gene match. The CDR3 loop spans 14 amino acids. The CDR3 loop is CASSPGTSPYEQYF. CDR3 nucleotide sequence: TGTGCCAGCAGTCCCGGGACTAGCCCCTACGAGCAGTACTTC.

The chain combines TRBV14 with TRBJ1-2; D is perhaps TRBD1 (6 bases). CDR1 is SGHDN and CDR2 is FVKESK in the germline V gene. CDR3 length equals 13 residues. Trimming shortened V by 3 bases and J by 8 bases, and 13 bases separated the two germline ends. The CDR3 coding sequence is TGTGCCAGCAGCCAGAACAGGGTGCGCGGCTACACCTTC. Amino acid sequence: CASSQNRVRGYTF.

The chain is built from TRBV6-2 or TRBV6-3 and TRBJ2-7, with a weak D call TRBD1 (6 bases). The germline V gene encodes CDR1 MNHEY and CDR2 SVGEGT. The V gene lost 0 bases and the J gene lost 9 bases, with 12 bases spanning the gap. CDR3 length: 13 residues. CDR3 bases: TGTGCCAGCAGTTACTCGAATAGCAGGGGGCAGTACTTC. Its translation is CASSYSNSRGQYF.

This chain connects TRBV19 to TRBJ1-5; a weak D match, TRBD1 (6 bases). The CDR3 runs 14 residues. Between the trimmed V and J ends, which lost 9 bases and 1 base, there was a span of 13 bases. CDR1 and CDR2 (germline): LNHDA, SQIVND (reference sequence). CDR3 sequence reads: CASYRGGSNQPQHF. In nucleotides, the CDR3 is TGTGCCAGCTATCGGGGGGGCAGCAATCAGCCCCAGCATTTT. The full variable domain, its missing parts supplied by reference TRBV19 and TRBJ1-5, is DGGITQSPKYLFRKEGQNVTLSCEQNLNHDAMYWYRQDPGQGLRLIYYSQIVNDFQKGDIAEGYSVSREKKESFPLTVTSAQKNPTAFYLCASYRGGSNQPQHFGDGTRLSIL.

The chain uses TRBV5-3 and TRBJ2-2; unclear D gene. TRBV5-3 is flagged as an ORF with uncertain function. The CDR3 is made up of 14 amino acids. Between the trimmed V and J ends, which lost 1 base and 1 base, there was a span of 5 bases. The CDR3 bases are TGTGCCAGAAGCTTGTCAGGGAACACCGGGGAGCTGTTTTTT. Amino acids: CARSLSGNTGELFF.

J is TRBJ1-2 and V is TRBV28; 7 bases line up with TRBD1. The CDR3 is made up of 13 amino acids. Unmatched junction bases numbered 6, after V lost 6 bases and J lost 5 bases. Germline V gene sequence: CDR1 MDHEN, CDR2 SYDVKM. CDR3 DNA sequence: TGTGCCAGCAGACTACAGGGGATATATGGCTACACCTTC. Protein sequence: CASRLQGIYGYTF.

The chain has TRBV7-9 and TRBJ2-7, with 8 nucleotides matching TRBD1. J lost 10 bases, V lost 5 bases, and 16 bases had no gene match. Germline values: CDR1 SEHNR, CDR2 FQNEAQ (reference sequence). The CDR3 is made up of 15 amino acids. The CDR3 sequence is CASSPQRTGSLKQYF. Here the CDR3 DNA reads TGTGCCAGCAGCCCCCAGCGGACAGGGAGTCTGAAACAGTACTTC.

This clone was seen a single time. The V and J genes are TRBV6-2 or TRBV6-3 and TRBJ2-5, with a weak D call TRBD2 (6 bases). The CDR3 sequence is 18 residues long. Germline CDR1 is MNHEY and CDR2 is SVGEGT. V was trimmed by 4 bases and J by 4 bases, leaving 25 bases between them. Here the CDR3 DNA reads TGTGCCAGCAGTTTGCAAACGGGACTCCCTGTTCTAGGAGAGACCCAGTACTTC. Translated: CASSLQTGLPVLGETQYF.

The V gene is TRBV6-5, the J gene TRBJ2-7; a possible D gene is TRBD2 (7 bases). CDR1 is MNHEY, CDR2 SVGAGI, per germline. The CDR3 covers 16 residues. Trimming took off 2 bases at V and 4 bases at J, with 18 bases between the two ends. The CDR3 reads CASSYEGGGSLYEQYF. The DNA for the CDR3 is TGTGCCAGCAGTTACGAGGGGGGGGGATCTTTGTACGAGCAGTACTTC.

The J gene is TRBJ1-3, the V gene TRBV7-8; D not certain. Germline CDR1 and CDR2: SGHVS and FQNEAQ. V was shortened by 2 bases and J by 0 bases, with 8 bases between the two germline ends. CDR3 length: 15 residues. The chain's CDR3 is CASSLSASSGNTIYF. The DNA for the CDR3 is TGTGCCAGCAGCTTATCAGCGAGCTCTGGAAACACCATATATTTT.

The chain employs TRBV27 and TRBJ2-3; 11 nucleotides line up with TRBD2. Germline trimming cut 6 bases from V and 5 bases from J; bases unmatched to any gene: 13. The CDR3 length is 17 residues. In germline, CDR1 is MNHEY, CDR2 SMNVEV (reference sequence). In DNA, the CDR3 is TGTGCCAGCAGCGAAACTAGCGGGAGATGGAGGAGAGATACGCAGTATTTT. Amino acid sequence: CASSETSGRWRRDTQYF.

The rearrangement links TRBV27 to TRBJ1-2; 10 bases are shared with TRBD1. The CDR3 spans 15 residues. CDR1 and CDR2 (germline): MNHEY, SMNVEV (reference sequence). The V and J ends lost 6 bases and 7 bases, in that order; junction bases with no gene match: 11. The CDR3 DNA reads TGTGCCAGCAGCCGGGACAGGGGATCAGCGGGTGGCTACACCTTC. This gives the protein CASSRDRGSAGGYTF.

The rearrangement links TRBV7-3 to TRBJ1-2; 8 positions match TRBD1. Germline loops: CDR1 SGHTA, CDR2 FQGTGA. After removal of 5 bases from V and 8 bases from J, the junction contained 13 bases not matched to a gene. CDR3 length: 15 residues. CDR3 DNA: TGTGCCAGCAGCCGCGGACAGGGAATTACGGGGGGCTACACCTTC. Translation: CASSRGQGITGGYTF.

A remark on this clone: One end of the junction fails to match germline, which may point to a read error. This chain connects TRBV5-4 to TRBJ2-7; D call uncertain. Germline CDR1 is SGHNT and CDR2 is YYREEE (reference sequence). This CDR3 has 13 residues. The CDR3: CASSKLSSHEQYF. The DNA of the CDR3 is TGTGCCAGCAGCAAGCTTAGCTCCCACGAGCAGTACTTC.